This passage covers 12 T cell receptor beta chains from one sample sequenced in a study of CD8 T cells in ankylosing spondylitis. MiXCR was run by TCRdb on the 5' RACE reads, yielding one entry per CDR3 protein. The table lists around 150,000 distinct CDR3 sequences, about 7% of them singletons. The sequenced sample consisted of blood, either unsorted or a sorted T cell fraction (not recorded which). The origin of the receptors is a female donor with ankylosing spondylitis or in good health (not recorded which).

Ten or more counts support this clonotype. The rearrangement uses TRBV7-2 and TRBJ1-6, with D possibly being TRBD1 (5 bases). The CDR3 is 13 amino acids. Germline-derived CDR1 and CDR2 are SGHTA and FQGNSA. The V end was cut by 4 bases, the J end by 7 bases, with 8 bases between. The CDR3 nucleotides read TGTGCCAGCAGCTCATACAGGAATTCACCCCTCCACTTT. Protein sequence: CASSSYRNSPLHF.

In this sample, this clonotype turned up many times. This rearrangement joins TRBV7-9 to TRBJ1-3; 9 positions agree with TRBD1. Germline CDR1 reads SEHNR; CDR2 reads FQNEAQ (reference sequence). The CDR3 runs 14 residues. V lost 3 bases, J lost 7 bases, and 4 bases stayed unmatched. The CDR3 spells CASSFRDRANTIYF. The CDR3 DNA reads TGTGCCAGCAGCTTCCGGGACAGGGCCAACACCATATATTTT.

This clonotype was seen repeatedly, ten times or more. The J gene is TRBJ2-5, the V gene TRBV20-1; TRBD2 agrees at 7 bases. V was pared by 1 base and J by 1 base, with 6 bases of the junction left unmatched. The CDR3 loop spans 15 amino acids. Germline CDR1 reads DFQATT; CDR2 reads SNEGSKA (reference sequence). The CDR3 here is CSARGAGEVQETQYF. For the CDR3, the DNA is TGCAGTGCTAGAGGGGCGGGGGAGGTCCAAGAGACCCAGTACTTC.

This clonotype was counted ten times or more. The CDR3 DNA is TGTGCCAGCAGTGGTAGGGGCCCACCAGGCAATCAGCCCCAGCATTTT. Amino acid sequence: CASSGRGPPGNQPQHF. V usage is TRBV27 and J usage is TRBJ1-5, with D possibly being TRBD1 (5 bases). The V gene lost 5 bases and the J gene lost 2 bases, with 16 bases spanning the gap. CDR3 length: 16 amino acids. Germline assignment: CDR1 MNHEY and CDR2 SMNVEV (reference sequence).

This clonotype was seen more than once but under ten times. The V gene is TRBV6-5, the J gene TRBJ2-3; D is unclear. Germline loops: CDR1 MNHEY, CDR2 SVGAGI. V was trimmed by 9 bases and J by 0 bases, leaving 7 bases between them. This CDR3 has 12 amino acids. Here the CDR3 DNA reads TGTGCCAGTGGAAGAAGCACAGATACGCAGTATTTT. It encodes CASGRSTDTQYF.

This clonotype was counted only a few times. This sequence joins TRBV9 and TRBJ1-1; no firm D call. V lost 4 bases, J lost 1 base, and 11 bases lay in between. The CDR3 totals 14 residues. From germline, CDR1 is SGDLS and CDR2 YYNGEE. CDR3 DNA sequence: TGTGCCAGCAGCCCGACATTCCAGAACACTGAAGCTTTCTTT. Amino acids: CASSPTFQNTEAFF.

The chain uses TRBV5-1 and TRBJ1-2; 8 nucleotides align to TRBD1. Germline V gene lookup returns CDR1 SGHRS and CDR2 YFSETQ. The V segment lost 0 bases and the J segment 2 bases; nucleotides outside the gene matches: 0. This CDR3 comprises 14 residues. The CDR3 DNA reads as TGCGCCAGCAGCTTGGGGGACAGGAACTATGGCTACACCTTC. It yields the protein CASSLGDRNYGYTF. Using reference TRBV5-1 and TRBJ1-2 for the parts outside the CDR3, the full variable domain is KAGVTQTPRYLIKTRGQQVTLSCSPISGHRSVSWYQQTPGQGLQFLFEYFSETQRNKGNFPGRFSGRQFSNSRSEMNVSTLELGDSALYLCASSLGDRNYGYTFGSGTRLTVV.

This clonotype was seen many times. The rearrangement links TRBV6-5 to TRBJ1-3; D is unclear. This CDR3 has 14 amino acids. The germline V and J ends were trimmed by 2 bases and 0 bases, with 5 bases remaining between them. The germline V gene has CDR1 MNHEY and CDR2 SVGAGI. The CDR3 DNA is TGTGCCAGCAGTTACGGCGGCTCTGGAAACACCATATATTTT. Residues: CASSYGGSGNTIYF.

This clonotype appeared many times. V usage is TRBV18 and J usage is TRBJ1-2; the D is unclear. This CDR3 comprises 14 residues. The germline V gene has CDR1 KGHSH and CDR2 LQKENI. The V end lost 0 bases, the J end lost 2 bases, and 7 bases lay between the germline ends. The CDR3: CASSPPAGNYGYTF. CDR3 nucleotides: TGTGCCAGCTCACCACCAGCCGGAAACTATGGCTACACCTTC.

This clonotype was seen a handful of times. V gene TRBV7-2 combines with J gene TRBJ2-7; possible D gene TRBD1, 6 bases. The CDR3 is 12 amino acids. V was cut by 5 bases and J by 9 bases, with 14 bases left in between. The V gene's germline CDR1 is SGHTA and CDR2 FQGNSA. The CDR3 DNA follows: TGTGCCAGCAGCAGATACAGGGACGGGCAGTACTTC. Protein sequence: CASSRYRDGQYF.

The sample holds many counts of this clonotype. The genes are TRBV12-3 or TRBV12-4 and TRBJ2-3; D perhaps matches TRBD2 (6 bases). The CDR3 totals 16 residues. The V end lost 4 bases, the J end lost 6 bases, and 20 bases lay between the germline ends. The CDR3 reads CASSSPSDPTMDTQYF. The CDR3 DNA reads TGTGCCAGCAGTTCCCCTAGCGATCCGACGATGGATACGCAGTATTTT.

This clonotype appeared many times. The rearrangement links TRBV5-1 to TRBJ2-5; TRBD1 aligns across 9 bases. This CDR3 region has 14 residues. Trimming cost V 7 bases and J 4 bases; bases outside gene matches: 8. CDR1 is SGHRS and CDR2 is YFSETQ in the germline V gene. The CDR3 here is CASRHEGQGETQYF. As DNA, the CDR3 is TGCGCCAGCCGGCATGAGGGACAGGGAGAGACCCAGTACTTC.